This entry lists 5 T cell receptor beta chains sequenced from one sample in a study of blood T cell repertoires in COVID-19. Using immunoSEQ multiplex PCR, the repertoire was profiled, and TCRdb retains in-frame clones only, with some absent. The data hold some 120,000 clones, with approximately 90% observed a single time. Input material: peripheral blood. The receptors were gathered from a man aged 50-59 years with COVID-19, enrolled during active disease.

V is TRBV10-1 and J is TRBJ2-7, with D possibly being TRBD2 (5 bases). CDR3 size: 12 residues. Per germline, CDR1 WNHNN and CDR2 SYGVQD (reference sequence). Trimming shortened V by 7 bases and J by 4 bases, and 11 bases separated the two germline ends. The CDR3 region has the DNA TGCGCCAGCACCCGGACGGGGTACGAGCAGTACGTC. Translation gives CASTRTGYEQYV.

A few counts support this clone. This chain links TRBV18 with TRBJ2-5; weak D call: TRBD2 (6 bases). The CDR3 runs 12 residues. V was shortened by 2 bases and J by 5 bases, with 6 bases between the two germline ends. Germline V gives CDR1 KGHSH, CDR2 LQKENI. The CDR3 sequence is CASSPGGETQYF. The DNA for the CDR3 is TGTGCCAGCTCACCAGGGGGGGAGACCCAGTACTTC.

The gene calls are TRBV7-9 and TRBJ2-5, with D perhaps TRBD1 (5 bases). V lost 5 bases and J 2 bases, leaving 12 bases between the germline ends. The germline gives CDR1 SEHNR, CDR2 FQNEAQ (reference sequence). This CDR3 contains 14 residues. CDR3 nucleotides: TGTGCCAGCAGCCCAGACAGAAAACAAGAGACCCAGTACTTC. It codes for CASSPDRKQETQYF.

V and J are TRBV27 and TRBJ2-3, with TRBD2 as a possible D gene (7 bases). Between the trimmed V and J ends, which lost 1 base and 2 bases, there was a span of 16 bases. CDR3 length: 17 residues. Germline-derived CDR1 and CDR2 are MNHEY and SMNVEV (reference sequence). CDR3 in amino acids: CASSLLGASGTTDTQYF. For the CDR3, the DNA is TGTGCCAGCAGTTTATTGGGGGCTAGCGGTACCACAGATACGCAGTATTTT.

This clone has a handful of counts. The chain joins TRBV9 to TRBJ1-1, with D hard to call. Per germline, CDR1 SGDLS and CDR2 YYNGEE. The CDR3 spans 14 residues. The ends were cut back, 7 bases at V and 0 bases at J, with 13 bases in the middle. This CDR3 reads CASAREPMNTEAFF. Written as DNA, the CDR3 is TGTGCCAGCGCCCGGGAGCCCATGAACACTGAAGCTTTCTTT. Using reference TRBV9 and TRBJ1-1 for the parts outside the CDR3, the full variable domain is DSGVTQTPKHLITATGQRVTLRCSPRSGDLSVYWYQQSLDQGLQFLIQYYNGEERAKGNILERFSAQQFPDLHSELNLSSLELGDSALYFCASAREPMNTEAFFGQGTRLTVV.